The 2 T cell receptor beta chains presented below share a single source sample, sequenced in a study of T-cell reconstitution after alpha-beta-depleted transplantation in children. As it was prepared, the TCRbeta library received unique molecular identifiers. Using its own MiXCR run on the PCR reads, TCRdb lists one record per CDR3 protein. The sample records just over 950,000 distinct CDR3 sequences, around 30% being singletons. The sequences come from PBMCs, mostly from graft donor cells, collected 360 days after TCRalphabeta/CD19-depleted stem cell transplant. These receptors were taken from a boy younger than two who had a stem cell transplant for SCID, so the T cells may come from the graft donor.

This chain connects TRBV12-3 or TRBV12-4 to TRBJ1-5; TRBD1 aligns across 8 bases. The CDR3 extends over 15 amino acids. J was trimmed by 2 bases and V by 6 bases; bases with no gene match: 6. CDR3 bases: TGTGCCAGCAGCGAGACAGGGGCTGGCAATCAGCCCCAGCATTTT. Translation gives CASSETGAGNQPQHF.

This chain links TRBV12-3 or TRBV12-4 with TRBJ2-1; TRBD2 aligns across 12 bases. CDR3 size: 17 residues. Trimming removed 3 bases from V and 8 bases from J; junction bases left unmatched: 11. In nucleotides, the CDR3 is TGTGCCAGCAGTTTCCCCGGACTAGCGGGGATTAGGGATGAGCAGTTCTTC. Translating it yields CASSFPGLAGIRDEQFF.